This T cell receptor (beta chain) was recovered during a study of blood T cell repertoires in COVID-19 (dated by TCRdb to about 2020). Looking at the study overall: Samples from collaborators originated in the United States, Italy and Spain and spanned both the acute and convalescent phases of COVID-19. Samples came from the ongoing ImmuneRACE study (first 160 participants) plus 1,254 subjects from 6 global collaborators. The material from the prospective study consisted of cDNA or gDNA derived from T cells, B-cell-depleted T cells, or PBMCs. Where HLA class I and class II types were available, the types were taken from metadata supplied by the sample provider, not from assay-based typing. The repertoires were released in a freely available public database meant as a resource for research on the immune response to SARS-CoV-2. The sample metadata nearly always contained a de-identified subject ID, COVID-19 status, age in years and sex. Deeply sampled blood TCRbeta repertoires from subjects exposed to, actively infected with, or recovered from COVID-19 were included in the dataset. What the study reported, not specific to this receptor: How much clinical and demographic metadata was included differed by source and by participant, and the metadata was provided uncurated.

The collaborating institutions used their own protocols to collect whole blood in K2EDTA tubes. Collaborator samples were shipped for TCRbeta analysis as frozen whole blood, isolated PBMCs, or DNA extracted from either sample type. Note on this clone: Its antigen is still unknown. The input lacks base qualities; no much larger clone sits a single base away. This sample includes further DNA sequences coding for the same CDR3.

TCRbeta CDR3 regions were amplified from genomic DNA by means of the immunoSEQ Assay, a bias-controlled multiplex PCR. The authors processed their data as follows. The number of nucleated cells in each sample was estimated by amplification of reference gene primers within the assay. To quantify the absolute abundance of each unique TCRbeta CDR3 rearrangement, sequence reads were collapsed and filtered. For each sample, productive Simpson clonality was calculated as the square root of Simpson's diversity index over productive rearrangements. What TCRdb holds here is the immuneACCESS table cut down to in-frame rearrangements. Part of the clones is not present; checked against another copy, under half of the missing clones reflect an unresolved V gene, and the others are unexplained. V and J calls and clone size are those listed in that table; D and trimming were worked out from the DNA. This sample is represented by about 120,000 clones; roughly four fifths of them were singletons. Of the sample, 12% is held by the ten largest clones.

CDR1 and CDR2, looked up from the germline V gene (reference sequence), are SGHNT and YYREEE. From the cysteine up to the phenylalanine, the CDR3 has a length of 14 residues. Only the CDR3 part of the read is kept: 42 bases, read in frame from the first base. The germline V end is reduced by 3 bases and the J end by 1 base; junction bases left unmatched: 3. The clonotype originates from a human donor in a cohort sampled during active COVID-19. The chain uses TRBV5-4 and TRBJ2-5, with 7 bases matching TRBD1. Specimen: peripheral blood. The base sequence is TGTGCCAGCAGCTCGGGACAGACCCAAGAGACCCAGTACTTC. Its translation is CASSSGQTQETQYF. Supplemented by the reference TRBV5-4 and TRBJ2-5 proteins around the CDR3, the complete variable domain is ETGVTQSPTHLIKTRGQQVTLRCSSQSGHNTVSWYQQALGQGPQFIFQYYREEENGRGNFPPRFSGLQFPNYSSELNVNALELDDSALYLCASSSGQTQETQYFGPGTRLLVL.